This T cell receptor beta chain was retrieved from a study of T cell responses to AZD1222 COVID-19 vaccine. Findings and limits, study-wide: At study baseline, merely roughly 6 AZD1222 recipients were seropositive.

Profiling relied on immunoSEQ multiplex PCR, and the TCRdb table lists in-frame clones only, not all of them. Found here are 150,000 to 200,000 clones, over 85% of them singletons; the top ten hold 3.5% to 4%. Germline CDR1 and CDR2: MGHRA and YSYEKL. The CDR3 covers 15 residues. Trimming shortened V by 1 base and J by 4 bases, and 10 bases separated the two germline ends. About this clone: The antigen is unknown.

The specimen was peripheral blood, collected 28 days after the second dose of the MenACWY control vaccine. V is TRBV4-1 and J is TRBJ2-2, with D perhaps TRBD2 (6 bases). This clonotype originated in an adult who received the MenACWY meningococcal vaccine as a control. The CDR3: CASSQGGVSTGELFF. The CDR3 nucleotides read TGCGCCAGCAGCCAAGGGGGGGTCTCCACCGGGGAGCTGTTTTTT.